Below are 29 T cell receptor beta chains sequenced from a single sample in a study of blood T cell repertoires in COVID-19. Libraries were prepared by immunoSEQ multiplex PCR; TCRdb keeps only in-frame clonotypes and omits some of them. The sample lists approximately 54,000 clones, approximately 80% occurring once. The sequencing sample was made of peripheral blood. The receptors come from a woman aged 55-69 years with acute or convalescent COVID-19.

This clone is termed medium-sized. The rearrangement joins TRBV11-3 to TRBJ1-1; no firm D call. Trimming removed 5 bases from V and 1 base from J, with 5 bases in between. Looked up from germline, CDR1 is SGHNT and CDR2 is YENEEA. The CDR3 loop spans 12 amino acids. The CDR3 spells CASSGGNTEAFF. The CDR3 DNA sequence: TGTGCCAGCAGCGGCGGGAACACTGAAGCTTTCTTT.

Sample share makes this clone medium-sized. The chain recombines TRBV4-2 with TRBJ1-2, with D uncertain. The CDR3 length is 14 residues. V was shortened by 0 bases and J by 8 bases, with 13 bases between the two germline ends. Germline CDR1 LGHNA, CDR2 YNFKEQ. The CDR3 nucleotides read TGTGCCAGCAGCCAAGACCGCGGTCTCGGGGGCTACACCTTC. Its translation: CASSQDRGLGGYTF.

This chain uses TRBV4-1 with TRBJ2-1, with 14 positions matching TRBD2. Germline CDR1 MGHRA, CDR2 YSYEKL. Germline trimming cut 4 bases from V and 0 bases from J; bases unmatched to any gene: 17. There are 22 residues in the CDR3. CDR3 nucleotides: TGCGCCAGCAGCCTTGGAGGGGGCCTCGGGACTAGCGGGAGACCCTCCTACAATGAGCAGTTCTTC. This encodes CASSLGGGLGTSGRPSYNEQFF.

The CDR3 loop is CASSPTPGGLFLGYGYTF. CDR3 nucleotides: TGTGCCAGCAGTCCAACCCCCGGGGGGCTGTTTTTAGGCTATGGCTACACCTTC. The chain uses TRBV7-2 and TRBJ1-2; TRBD1 is a possible D gene (6 bases). Germline CDR1 is SGHTA and CDR2 is FQGNSA. The ends were cut back, 6 bases at V and 4 bases at J, with 27 bases in the middle. This CDR3 is 18 amino acids long. Using reference TRBV7-2 and TRBJ1-2 for the parts outside the CDR3, the full variable domain is GAGVSQSPSNKVTEKGKDVELRCDPISGHTALYWYRQSLGQGLEFLIYFQGNSAPDKSGLPSDRFSAERTGGSVSTLTIQRTQQEDSAVYLCASSPTPGGLFLGYGYTFGSGTRLTVV.

The chain links TRBV5-6 to TRBJ1-4; D ambiguous. This CDR3 comprises 15 residues. Germline V gives CDR1 SGHDT, CDR2 YYEEEE. The V end lost 1 base, the J end lost 6 bases, and 13 bases lay between the germline ends. Written as DNA, the CDR3 is TGTGCCAGCAGCTTGCGGCGGGAAATTCATGAAAAACTGTTTTTT. This translates into CASSLRREIHEKLFF.

CDR3 sequence (DNA): TGTGCCAGCAGCTTGGCTAGGTATAGCAATCAGCCCCAGCATTTT. This translates into CASSLARYSNQPQHF. V and J are TRBV5-8 and TRBJ1-5; D is unclear. The ends were cut back, 0 bases at V and 0 bases at J, with 7 bases in the middle. CDR3 length equals 15 residues. The germline V gene has CDR1 SGHTS and CDR2 YDEGEE. Based on the CDR3 plus reference TRBV5-8 and TRBJ1-5, the full variable domain is EAGVTQSPTHLIKTRGQQATLRCSPISGHTSVYWYQQALGLGLQFLLWYDEGEERNRGNFPPRFSGRQFPNYSSELNVNALELEDSALYLCASSLARYSNQPQHFGDGTRLSIL.

V gene TRBV9 combines with J gene TRBJ1-2, with D unclear. With 0 bases removed from V and 8 bases from J, the gap between germline ends came to 11 bases. Per germline, CDR1 SGDLS and CDR2 YYNGEE. The CDR3 is 13 residues long. The CDR3 nucleotides are TGTGCCAGCAGCGTAGCGGGTCTTGGGGGCTACACCTTC. Its translation is CASSVAGLGGYTF.

J is TRBJ2-1 and V is TRBV9; 7 bases are a match to TRBD1. The CDR3 loop spans 14 amino acids. CDR1 and CDR2 (germline): SGDLS, YYNGEE. With 0 bases clipped from V and 5 bases from J, the junction kept 2 bases outside the gene matches. The chain's CDR3 is CASSVVGTDNEQFF. The CDR3 region has the DNA TGTGCCAGCAGCGTAGTAGGGACAGACAATGAGCAGTTCTTC.

The chain recombines TRBV2 with TRBJ1-5, with D possibly TRBD1 on 5 matching bases. V was shortened by 3 bases and J by 0 bases, with 15 bases between the two germline ends. This CDR3 contains 17 residues. Germline CDR1 is SNHLY and CDR2 is FYNNEI. For the CDR3, the DNA is TGTGCCAGCAGTGAGAGGTACAGGACCGCTAGCAATCAGCCCCAGCATTTT. Translated, it gives CASSERYRTASNQPQHF.

The DNA of the CDR3 is TGTGCCAGCAGTTATGACAGGACAAATAACTATGGCTACACCTTC. Translated: CASSYDRTNNYGYTF. V gene TRBV6-6 combines with J gene TRBJ1-2; D might be TRBD1 (6 bases). Germline lookup yields CDR1 MNHNY and CDR2 SVGAGI (reference sequence). The CDR3 length is 15 residues. V gave up 3 bases and J gave up 1 base, with 12 bases separating them.

This chain connects TRBV20-1 to TRBJ2-7; a weak D match, TRBD1 (6 bases). Trimming removed 5 bases from V and 7 bases from J, with 12 bases in between. The V gene's germline CDR1 is DFQATT and CDR2 SNEGSKA (reference sequence). This CDR3 has 11 residues. CDR3: CSAQSDREQYF. CDR3 DNA: TGCAGTGCTCAATCCGACAGGGAGCAGTACTTC.

The DNA of the CDR3 is TGTGCCAGCAGTTGGGGGCAGGGGGGAGAAGCTTTCTTT. This gives the protein CASSWGQGGEAFF. The chain recombines TRBV28 with TRBJ1-1, with 7 bases identical to TRBD1. V was clipped by 4 bases and J by 8 bases; unmatched bases: 7. Germline CDR1 is MDHEN and CDR2 is SYDVKM. This CDR3 has 13 residues.

Only one count was recorded for this clone. The CDR3 does not end in the conserved phenylalanine or tryptophan, so this is likely a read error. The chain recombines TRBV28 with TRBJ1-2, with D possibly TRBD1 on 6 matching bases. Germline V gene sequence: CDR1 MDHEN, CDR2 SYDVKM. This CDR3 comprises 14 residues. The V gene lost 2 bases and the J gene lost 4 bases, with 11 bases spanning the gap. The DNA of the CDR3 is TGTGCCAGCAGTTTAGGGGGGGCCCTCTATGGCTACACCCTC. This gives the protein CASSLGGALYGYTL.

V is TRBV7-6 and J is TRBJ1-1, with TRBD1 matching over 9 bases. The trim removed 5 bases at V and 4 bases at J, leaving 14 bases unmatched. Germline V gene lookup returns CDR1 SGHVS and CDR2 FNYEAQ. This CDR3 contains 17 residues. CDR3 nucleotides: TGTGCCAGCAGCACTCAACCGGGACAGGGTAAAGGCACTGAAGCTTTCTTT. This codes for CASSTQPGQGKGTEAFF. Full variable domain (rest looked up from reference TRBV7-6 and TRBJ1-1): GAGVSQSPRYKVTKRGQDVALRCDPISGHVSLYWYRQALGQGPEFLTYFNYEAQQDKSGLPNDRFSAERPEGSISTLTIQRTEQRDSAMYRCASSTQPGQGKGTEAFFGQGTRLTVV.

The rearrangement joins TRBV5-4 to TRBJ1-6; D may be TRBD1 (6 bases). The V gene's germline CDR1 is SGHNT and CDR2 YYREEE (reference sequence). The CDR3 runs to 15 residues. V lost 0 bases and J 10 bases, leaving 14 bases between the germline ends. The CDR3 DNA reads TGTGCCAGCAGCTTGGCCTGGGGGGGCGACTCACCCCTCCACTTT. This codes for CASSLAWGGDSPLHF.

The gene calls are TRBV10-3 and TRBJ2-1; TRBD2 agrees at 10 bases. Germline CDR1 reads ENHRY; CDR2 reads SYGVKD. With 4 bases clipped from V and 7 bases from J, the junction kept 7 bases outside the gene matches. The CDR3 loop spans 15 amino acids. CDR3 DNA sequence: TGTGCCATCAGTGGAGTCACTAGCGGGGCTAATGAGCAGTTCTTC. This translates into CAISGVTSGANEQFF.

The CDR3 coding sequence is TGCGCCTCTGAACGAATAGCGGGAGCCAACAATGAGCAGTTCTTC. Residues: CASERIAGANNEQFF. The chain is built from TRBV5-1 and TRBJ2-1; 9 positions agree with TRBD2. Germline V gives CDR1 SGHRS, CDR2 YFSETQ. The CDR3 loop spans 15 amino acids. V was clipped by 10 bases and J by 5 bases; unmatched bases: 13.

V and J are TRBV7-6 and TRBJ2-1, with 10 nucleotides matching TRBD2. This CDR3 contains 17 residues. V gave up 2 bases and J gave up 5 bases; unmatched junction bases: 9. Germline V gives CDR1 SGHVS, CDR2 FNYEAQ. This CDR3 reads CASSLPSPSGRHNEQFF. The CDR3 region has the DNA TGTGCCAGCAGCTTACCCTCGCCTAGCGGGAGACACAATGAGCAGTTCTTC.

The CDR3 sequence: CASSPSREIFHEQFF. In DNA form, the CDR3 reads TGTGCCAGCTCACCAAGCCGGGAGATTTTCCATGAGCAGTTCTTC. The chain has TRBV18 and TRBJ2-1; maybe TRBD2 (6 bases). This CDR3 is built from 15 residues. Trimming removed 2 bases at V and 8 bases at J, with 16 bases between. CDR1 is KGHSH, CDR2 LQKENI, per germline.

In DNA form, the CDR3 reads TGTGCCAGCAGTTACGTGGACAGGGGTGGAGAGCAGTTCTTC. Amino acid sequence: CASSYVDRGGEQFF. This chain uses TRBV6-6 with TRBJ2-1; 9 nucleotides line up with TRBD1. The germline V gene encodes CDR1 MNHNY and CDR2 SVGAGI (reference sequence). The CDR3 is 14 residues long. V was clipped by 2 bases and J by 10 bases; unmatched bases: 6.

This clone was counted once. V is TRBV3-1 (or the pseudogene TRBV3-2) and J is TRBJ1-6; 8 bases fit TRBD1. The CDR3 totals 15 residues. CDR1 LGHDT and CDR2 YNNKEL come from the germline V gene (reference sequence). V lost 2 bases and J lost 10; bases outside the gene matches: 7. The CDR3 region is CASSQSRGLGSPLHF. The CDR3 region has the DNA TGTGCCAGCAGCCAAAGCAGGGGGCTAGGATCACCCCTCCACTTT.

The chain links TRBV7-9 to TRBJ2-1; D may be TRBD2 (5 bases). Germline assignment: CDR1 SEHNR and CDR2 FQNEAQ (reference sequence). V lost 0 bases, J lost 9 bases, and 12 bases lay in between. The CDR3 extends over 14 amino acids. The CDR3 sequence: CASSLAGEIGEQFF. In nucleotides, the CDR3 is TGTGCCAGCAGCTTAGCGGGAGAGATCGGTGAGCAGTTCTTC.

CDR3 loop: CASSLGQPDNSPLHF. The CDR3 DNA sequence: TGTGCCAGCAGCTTGGGACAGCCCGATAATTCACCCCTCCACTTT. V usage is TRBV5-5 and J usage is TRBJ1-6; D may be TRBD1 (5 bases). CDR3 length: 15 residues. V was trimmed by 0 bases and J by 5 bases, leaving 9 bases between them. Germline V gene data show CDR1 as SGHKS and CDR2 as YYEKEE (reference sequence).

A single count supports this clone. This sequence joins TRBV30 and TRBJ1-2; unclear D gene. The CDR3 length is 12 residues. CDR1 and CDR2 (germline): GTSNPN, SVGIG (reference sequence). The germline V and J ends were trimmed by 1 base and 2 bases, with 5 bases remaining between them. CDR3 nucleotide sequence: TGTGCCTGGAGTGCGGGGAACTATGGCTACACCTTC. It specifies CAWSAGNYGYTF.

The chain uses TRBV7-9 and TRBJ2-4, with D possibly being TRBD2 (6 bases). CDR3 length: 16 amino acids. Trimming removed 5 bases from V and 2 bases from J, with 16 bases in between. Germline CDR1 is SEHNR and CDR2 is FQNEAQ (reference sequence). The CDR3 bases are TGTGCCAGCAGCACACTAGCCCGAGGATCCAAAAACATTCAGTACTTC. Its protein is CASSTLARGSKNIQYF.

The genes are TRBV6-5 and TRBJ1-5; 7 bases match TRBD1. The V gene end was trimmed by 4 bases and the J gene end by 9 bases; junction bases not matched to a gene: 12. The CDR3 is 15 amino acids. Looked up from germline, CDR1 is MNHEY and CDR2 is SVGAGI. For the CDR3, the DNA is TGTGCCAGCAGTTCCTCCACAGGGGATTTTTGGCCCCAGCATTTT. The encoded protein is CASSSSTGDFWPQHF.

The V gene is TRBV3-1 (or the pseudogene TRBV3-2), the J gene TRBJ2-7; tentatively, D is TRBD1 (6 bases). The germline CDR1 and CDR2 sequences are LGHDT and YNNKEL (reference sequence). The CDR3 has 12 residues. V was clipped by 8 bases and J by 7 bases, with 15 bases between them. Here the CDR3 reads CASGSGEGEQYF. CDR3 nucleotide sequence: TGTGCCAGCGGGTCAGGGGAAGGGGAGCAGTACTTC.

Here the CDR3 reads CASSWDSLSYEQYF. CDR3 sequence (DNA): TGTGCCAGTAGTTGGGACAGCCTCTCCTACGAGCAGTACTTC. The V call is TRBV19, the J call TRBJ2-7; 7 bases fit TRBD1. J lost 0 bases, V lost 5 bases, and 4 bases had no gene match. Germline-derived CDR1 and CDR2 are LNHDA and SQIVND (reference sequence). The CDR3 runs to 14 residues.

This rearrangement joins TRBV7-3 to TRBJ2-1; 8 nucleotides agree with TRBD1. CDR1 is SGHTA, CDR2 FQGTGA, per germline. The CDR3 extends over 17 amino acids. The J segment lost 4 bases and the V segment lost 0 bases, leaving 8 bases of the junction unmatched. The CDR3 region has the DNA TGTGCCAGCAGCTTAACAAGGGCAGGGGGCGGTTACAATGAGCAGTTCTTC. It translates to CASSLTRAGGGYNEQFF.